These 25 T cell receptor beta chains were sequenced from one sample in a study of blood T cells in healthy people across ages. The authors ran a second PCR of about 7 to 11 cycles using a sample-barcoded 5' primer and a J-beta primer mix. TCRdb used MiXCR to reprocess the 5' RACE reads, holding one entry per CDR3 protein. This sample carries roughly 730,000 distinct CDR3 sequences, approximately 53% of them seen once, and the ten largest clones take roughly 25%. Source material: blood. These receptors all stem from a man aged 40-55 years in good health.

V usage is TRBV29-1 and J usage is TRBJ2-3, with 10 bases matching TRBD2. The V gene end was trimmed by 7 bases and the J gene end by 2 bases; junction bases not matched to a gene: 6. The CDR3 has 14 amino acids. Germline CDR1 is SQVTM and CDR2 is ANQGSEA. CDR3 sequence reads: CSGSAGGFTDTQYF. The CDR3 DNA is TGCAGCGGATCAGCGGGAGGGTTCACAGATACGCAGTATTTT.

This clonotype has more than one count but fewer than ten. The chain employs TRBV11-2 and TRBJ2-7; no firm D call. TRBJ2-4 explains the end of the DNA better; the J call may be wrong. Germline assignment: CDR1 SGHAT and CDR2 FQNNGV. The CDR3 is 12 amino acids. The CDR3 DNA reads TGTGCCAGCAGCCCCTTCAAAAACATTCAGTACTTC. Translated: CASSPFKNIQYF.

The J gene is TRBJ2-3, the V gene TRBV9; possibly TRBD2 for D (6 bases). The CDR3 is 15 residues long. V was clipped by 6 bases and J by 3 bases, with 17 bases between them. Germline V CDR1 and CDR2: SGDLS, YYNGEE. CDR3 DNA sequence: TGTGCCAGCACCATCATGGGGGGATTGACAGATACGCAGTATTTT. It translates to CASTIMGGLTDTQYF.

As regards this clonotype: A read error may account for a junction end that differs from germline. This sequence joins TRBV7-9 and TRBJ1-2; D remains unclear. Germline assignment: CDR1 SEHNR and CDR2 FQNEAQ (reference sequence). The CDR3 covers 11 residues. The CDR3 sequence: CAGSLERGYTF. DNA for the CDR3: TGTGCCGGCAGCTTAGAGCGGGGCTACACCTTC. The whole variable domain, filled in from reference TRBV7-9 and TRBJ1-2, reads DTGVSQNPRHKITKRGQNVTFRCDPISEHNRLYWYRQTLGQGPEFLTYFQNEAQLEKSRLLSDRFSAERPKGSFSTLEIQRTEQGDSAMYLCAGSLERGYTFGSGTRLTVV.

This clonotype has more than one count but fewer than ten. The rearrangement joins TRBV28 to TRBJ2-1; possibly TRBD2 for D (5 bases). Germline-derived CDR1 and CDR2 are MDHEN and SYDVKM. V lost 7 bases and J 3 bases, leaving 22 bases between the germline ends. This CDR3 region has 17 residues. CDR3 protein: CASTPYGRKGYYNEQFF. The CDR3 bases are TGTGCCAGCACCCCGTATGGGAGAAAGGGCTACTACAATGAGCAGTTCTTC.

This chain uses TRBV28 with TRBJ1-4; 8 nucleotides align to TRBD1. Trimming at V came to 4 bases and at J to 4 bases, leaving 8 bases not matched to a gene. CDR1 and CDR2 (germline): MDHEN, SYDVKM. This CDR3 spans 16 amino acids. For the CDR3, the DNA is TGTGCCAGCAGTTCCCCCCGGACAGGGAGTAATGAAAAACTGTTTTTT. Translated, it gives CASSSPRTGSNEKLFF.

The chain has TRBV24-1 and TRBJ2-5; 8 bases are shared with TRBD2. The end of the DNA fits TRBJ2-1 better, so the J call may be wrong. CDR3 length: 17 amino acids. The V gene's germline CDR1 is KGHDR and CDR2 SFDVKD. The CDR3, as DNA: TGTGCCACCAGTGATTTAGCGGGGGCGAGAGGCCAAGAGACCCAGTTCTTC. Amino acids: CATSDLAGARGQETQFF.

This rearrangement joins TRBV3-1 to TRBJ2-3, with unresolved D. This CDR3 has 18 amino acids. Germline V lookup: CDR1 LGHDT, CDR2 YNNKEL (reference sequence). With 0 bases removed from V and 2 bases from J, the gap between germline ends came to 18 bases. The CDR3 DNA is TGTGCCAGCAGCCAAGATTGGGCTAGGGCCCCTTACACAGATACGCAGTATTTT. It encodes CASSQDWARAPYTDTQYF.

The chain employs TRBV20-1 and TRBJ2-4, with 10 bases lining up with TRBD1. CDR1 is DFQATT, CDR2 SNEGSKA, per germline (reference sequence). The CDR3 extends over 15 amino acids. Unmatched junction bases numbered 13, after V lost 6 bases and J lost 8 bases. This chain's CDR3 is CSATDRGRFRYIQYF. The CDR3 DNA reads as TGCAGTGCAACTGACAGGGGGCGTTTTAGGTACATTCAGTACTTC.

This chain uses TRBV7-2 with TRBJ2-5; TRBD1 matches 9 bases. This CDR3 has 14 residues. CDR1 is SGHTA, CDR2 FQGNSA, per germline. V lost 5 bases to trimming and J lost 4 bases; unmatched junction nucleotides: 5. The CDR3 DNA is TGTGCCAGCAGCACGGGACAGGGAGCAGAGACCCAGTACTTC. Translating gives CASSTGQGAETQYF.

The V and J genes are TRBV10-3 and TRBJ1-2; D remains ambiguous. This CDR3 region has 14 residues. Per the germline V gene, CDR1 is ENHRY and CDR2 is SYGVKD. V lost 10 bases, J lost 9 bases, and 24 bases lay in between. CDR3 region: CATHKEANFPSYTF. The CDR3, as DNA: TGTGCCACCCATAAGGAGGCGAACTTCCCCAGCTACACCTTC.

This clonotype was detected many times. V and J are TRBV7-2 and TRBJ2-2; D is ambiguous. The germline V gene encodes CDR1 SGHTA and CDR2 FQGNSA. The CDR3 sequence is 12 residues long. Between the trimmed V and J ends, which lost 3 bases and 9 bases, there was a span of 8 bases. The DNA of the CDR3 is TGTGCCAGCAGCTTGAGTAGTTGGGAGCTGTTTTTT. The encoded protein is CASSLSSWELFF.

This chain connects TRBV12-3 or TRBV12-4 to TRBJ1-2; D possibly corresponds to TRBD1 (6 bases). The CDR3 runs to 13 residues. The V gene lost 7 bases and the J gene lost 5 bases, with 14 bases spanning the gap. The CDR3 nucleotides are TGTGCCAGCACCGTCCAGGGGACTTATGGCTACACCTTC. It specifies CASTVQGTYGYTF.

This clonotype was observed a single time. The CDR3 is CASSLFQGDTEAFF. The CDR3 DNA reads as TGTGCCAGCAGCCTTTTCCAGGGGGACACTGAAGCTTTCTTT. The J gene is TRBJ1-1, the V gene TRBV7-2, with TRBD1 matching over 7 bases. The V and J ends lost 5 bases and 3 bases, in that order; junction bases with no gene match: 6. This CDR3 region has 14 residues. Looked up from germline, CDR1 is SGHTA and CDR2 is FQGNSA.

This clonotype has only a few counts. The chain joins TRBV20-1 to TRBJ1-2; TRBD1 might be the D (5 bases). V was clipped by 6 bases and J by 2 bases, with 13 bases between them. Per the germline V gene, CDR1 is DFQATT and CDR2 is SNEGSKA (reference sequence). The CDR3 is made up of 13 amino acids. The CDR3 coding sequence is TGCAGTGCCGGGGGGGGAGCGAACTATGGCTACACCTTC. Translating gives CSAGGGANYGYTF.

The chain carries TRBV20-1 and TRBJ2-5, with a weak D call TRBD1 (5 bases). CDR1 and CDR2 (germline): DFQATT, SNEGSKA (reference sequence). The V end lost 3 bases, the J end lost 4 bases, and 21 bases lay between the germline ends. CDR3 length: 16 residues. Here the CDR3 DNA reads TGCAGTGCTAGCTTCCCCCTAGGGGTATCGGTAGAGACCCAGTACTTC. Amino acids: CSASFPLGVSVETQYF.

This clonotype was detected a few times. The CDR3 region has the DNA TGCAGCGCCCCCGGTACTAGCTCGAACTACAATGAGCAGTTCTTC. This translates into CSAPGTSSNYNEQFF. The rearrangement uses TRBV29-1 and TRBJ2-1; maybe TRBD2 (6 bases). CDR1 SQVTM and CDR2 ANQGSEA come from the germline V gene. This CDR3 has 15 residues. V was cut by 7 bases and J by 3 bases, with 19 bases left in between.

The rearrangement uses TRBV20-1 and TRBJ2-4; 7 bases are a match to TRBD1. The end of the DNA aligns better with TRBJ2-7, so the J call may be wrong. This CDR3 region has 15 residues. Germline V gene data show CDR1 as DFQATT and CDR2 as SNEGSKA (reference sequence). Here the CDR3 DNA reads TGCAGTGCCAAAGAGAGACAGGGCTTAGTCTTCGAGCAGTACTTC. Translating gives CSAKERQGLVFEQYF.

CDR3 sequence: CSVVELAGRTYNEQYF. CDR3 nucleotides: TGCAGCGTTGTCGAACTAGCGGGAAGGACTTACAATGAGCAGTACTTC. The chain is built from TRBV29-1 and TRBJ2-7; 10 bases are shared with TRBD2. The CDR3 length is 16 residues. CDR1 and CDR2 (germline): SQVTM, ANQGSEA. Trimming cost V 4 bases and J 7 bases; bases outside gene matches: 16.

This clonotype appeared a single time. This chain connects TRBV20-1 to TRBJ2-6, with D unresolved. The CDR3 extends over 14 amino acids. The V and J ends lost 7 bases and 0 bases respectively, with 10 bases between them. Germline values: CDR1 DFQATT, CDR2 SNEGSKA (reference sequence). CDR3 bases: TGCAGTGTTCGAAGGGTCTCTGGGGCCAACGTCCTGACTTTC. It encodes CSVRRVSGANVLTF.

This clonotype has just a few counts. The chain links TRBV7-2 to TRBJ2-7; D unclear. The germline gives CDR1 SGHTA, CDR2 FQGNSA. V was clipped by 6 bases and J by 2 bases, with 11 bases between them. This CDR3 region has 13 residues. CDR3 DNA: TGTGCCAGCAGTGGGCTTGAAACCTACGAGCAGTACTTC. It encodes CASSGLETYEQYF.

The chain has TRBV7-9 and TRBJ2-5; possible D gene TRBD2, 5 bases. This CDR3 is 18 amino acids long. The germline gives CDR1 SEHNR, CDR2 FQNEAQ (reference sequence). Trimming took 1 base from V and 1 from J, leaving 19 bases between them. Here the CDR3 reads CASSLVFGGLILQETQYF. The CDR3 nucleotides read TGTGCCAGCAGCTTAGTGTTCGGTGGACTCATCCTCCAAGAGACCCAGTACTTC.

The chain is built from TRBV29-1 and TRBJ2-7; D is perhaps TRBD2 (6 bases). The germline V and J ends were trimmed by 1 base and 0 bases, with 13 bases remaining between them. From germline, CDR1 is SQVTM and CDR2 ANQGSEA. There are 15 residues in the CDR3. Written as DNA, the CDR3 is TGCAGCGTTGAAGCGACTAGTTTGGGCTCCTACGAGCAGTACTTC. Protein sequence: CSVEATSLGSYEQYF.

Ten or more counts support this clonotype. This chain connects TRBV29-1 to TRBJ2-5, with D tentatively TRBD2 (6 bases). The CDR3 sequence is 13 residues long. CDR1 SQVTM and CDR2 ANQGSEA come from the germline V gene. The V and J ends lost 4 bases and 2 bases respectively, with 11 bases between them. Written as DNA, the CDR3 is TGCAGCGTTGTGGGGGGAAAACAAGAGACCCAGTACTTC. It codes for CSVVGGKQETQYF.

This clonotype was observed a handful of times. This sequence joins TRBV6-2 or TRBV6-3 and TRBJ1-2; D gene uncertain. The CDR3 is made up of 11 amino acids. The V gene lost 4 bases and the J gene lost 4 bases, with 4 bases spanning the gap. Germline-derived CDR1 and CDR2 are MNHEY and SVGEGT. This CDR3 reads CASSWAYGYTF. CDR3 coding DNA: TGTGCCAGCAGTTGGGCCTATGGCTACACCTTC.